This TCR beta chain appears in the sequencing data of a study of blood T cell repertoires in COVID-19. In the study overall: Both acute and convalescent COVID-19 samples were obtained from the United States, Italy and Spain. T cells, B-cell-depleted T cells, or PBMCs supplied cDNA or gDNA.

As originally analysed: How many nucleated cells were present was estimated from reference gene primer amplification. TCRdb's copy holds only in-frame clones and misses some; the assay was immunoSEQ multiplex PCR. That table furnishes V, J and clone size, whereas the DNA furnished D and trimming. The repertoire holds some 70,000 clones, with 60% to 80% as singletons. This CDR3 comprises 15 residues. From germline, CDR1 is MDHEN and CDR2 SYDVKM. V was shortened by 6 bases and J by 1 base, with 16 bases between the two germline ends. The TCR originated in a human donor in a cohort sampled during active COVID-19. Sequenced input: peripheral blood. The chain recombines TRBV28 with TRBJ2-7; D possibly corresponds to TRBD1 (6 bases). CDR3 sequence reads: CASSETGTRSYEQYV. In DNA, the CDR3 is TGTGCCAGCAGCGAGACCGGGACAAGATCCTACGAGCAGTACGTC.